This T cell receptor (beta chain) was obtained from a study of blood T cell repertoires in COVID-19. Across the study: The United States, Italy and Spain were the sources of the acute and convalescent COVID-19 samples. In each case, the material was cDNA or gDNA derived from T cells, B-cell-depleted T cells, or PBMCs.

While infection was still active, Seattle patients were enrolled and then followed longitudinally. TCRdb keeps only in-frame clones here, not all; method: immunoSEQ multiplex PCR. Here the sample spans about 200,000 clones, around 75% being singletons. Sequencing used peripheral blood. The receptor was isolated from a woman in her thirties or forties with COVID-19, enrolled during active disease.

The CDR3 DNA reads TGTGCCAGCAGCCAAGATCGAAGCAACCCGTACTTC. Translated, it gives CASSQDRSNPYF. This chain joins TRBV3-1 (or the pseudogene TRBV3-2) and TRBJ2-7, with unresolved D. This CDR3 has 12 amino acids. V was cut by 0 bases and J by 12 bases, with 12 bases left in between. Germline V CDR1 and CDR2: LGHDT, YNNKEL (reference sequence).